These 9 T cell receptor beta chains were sequenced from one sample in a study of cytomegalovirus exposure and HLA in healthy donors. Primers: 60 Vbeta forward and 13 Jbeta reverse. Libraries were prepared by immunoSEQ multiplex PCR; TCRdb keeps only in-frame clonotypes and omits some of them. The data show over 100,000 clones, over 80% seen once. Material: PBMCs. The receptors come from a man in his forties or fifties in good health and CMV-seronegative.

This chain connects TRBV15 to TRBJ2-1, with 11 bases aligning to TRBD2. J was trimmed by 6 bases and V by 3 bases; bases with no gene match: 1. Per the germline V gene, CDR1 is LNHNV and CDR2 is YYDKDF (reference sequence). The CDR3 is 14 residues long. CDR3 bases: TGTGCCACCAGCAGGGGGACTAGCGGCAATGAGCAGTTCTTC. It encodes CATSRGTSGNEQFF.

The chain is built from TRBV6-6 and TRBJ1-2, with 8 bases that match TRBD1. The germline V gene has CDR1 MNHNY and CDR2 SVGAGI (reference sequence). The V and J ends lost 4 bases and 3 bases, in that order; junction bases with no gene match: 1. The CDR3 extends over 13 amino acids. The CDR3 nucleotides are TGTGCCAGCAGTTCACAGGGGGACTATGGCTACACCTTC. Protein: CASSSQGDYGYTF.

This clone has a single count. The CDR3 nucleotides are TGTGCCAGCAGCACAAGACAGGGGGCGTCTCACGAGCAGTACTTC. Its translation is CASSTRQGASHEQYF. V and J are TRBV7-9 and TRBJ2-7; 10 positions agree with TRBD1. Germline V gene sequence: CDR1 SEHNR, CDR2 FQNEAQ (reference sequence). The trim removed 5 bases at V and 5 bases at J, leaving 9 bases unmatched. The CDR3 has 15 amino acids.

CDR3: CASTQGPGTGHYEQYF. CDR3 nucleotides: TGTGCCAGCACCCAGGGTCCCGGGACAGGGCACTACGAGCAGTACTTC. The chain employs TRBV11-2 and TRBJ2-7; the match to TRBD1 covers 9 bases. This CDR3 is 16 amino acids long. Germline CDR1 is SGHAT and CDR2 is FQNNGV. The V segment lost 7 bases and the J segment 3 bases; nucleotides outside the gene matches: 13.

This sequence joins TRBV11-3 and TRBJ1-1, with TRBD1 as a possible D gene (5 bases). V gave up 3 bases and J gave up 7 bases, with 15 bases separating them. CDR1 and CDR2 from the germline V gene are SGHNT and YENEEA. The CDR3 loop spans 14 amino acids. The CDR3 DNA is TGTGCCAGCAGCTTGGCCGGTGGGGGGGGTGAAGCTTTCTTT. Its protein product is CASSLAGGGGEAFF.

The chain links TRBV5-1 to TRBJ2-5; D is unclear. CDR1 SGHRS and CDR2 YFSETQ come from the germline V gene. The ends were cut back, 0 bases at V and 0 bases at J, with 12 bases in the middle. This CDR3 has 16 residues. CDR3 sequence: CASSLGVGTNQETQYF. CDR3 sequence (DNA): TGCGCCAGCAGCTTGGGGGTCGGCACTAACCAAGAGACCCAGTACTTC.

Of note for this clone: The junction departs from the called germline gene at one end, perhaps through a read error. V usage is TRBV4-1 and J usage is TRBJ2-5; 10 nucleotides line up with TRBD2. The CDR3 totals 12 residues. Germline V lookup: CDR1 MGHRA, CDR2 YSYEKL. The DNA for the CDR3 is TGCGCCAGCAGCCAAACGGGGACTAGCGTGCACTTC. It translates to CASSQTGTSVHF.

The V call is TRBV29-1, the J call TRBJ2-5, with TRBD2 matching over 8 bases. The DNA end is more similar to TRBJ2-7, so the J call may be wrong. The CDR3 runs to 13 residues. The germline V gene has CDR1 SQVTM and CDR2 ANQGSEA. CDR3 sequence reads: CSTSMAGGYEQYF. CDR3 sequence (DNA): TGCAGCACATCGATGGCGGGGGGCTACGAGCAGTACTTC.

The CDR3 loop is CATSRDYQRGGPSQEKLFF. The CDR3 DNA is TGTGCCACCAGCAGAGATTATCAAAGGGGGGGGCCTTCCCAAGAAAAACTGTTTTTT. This rearrangement joins TRBV15 to TRBJ1-4; TRBD1 might be the D (6 bases). The CDR3 loop spans 19 amino acids. Germline-derived CDR1 and CDR2 are LNHNV and YYDKDF (reference sequence). The V end lost 0 bases, the J end lost 8 bases, and 25 bases lay between the germline ends.